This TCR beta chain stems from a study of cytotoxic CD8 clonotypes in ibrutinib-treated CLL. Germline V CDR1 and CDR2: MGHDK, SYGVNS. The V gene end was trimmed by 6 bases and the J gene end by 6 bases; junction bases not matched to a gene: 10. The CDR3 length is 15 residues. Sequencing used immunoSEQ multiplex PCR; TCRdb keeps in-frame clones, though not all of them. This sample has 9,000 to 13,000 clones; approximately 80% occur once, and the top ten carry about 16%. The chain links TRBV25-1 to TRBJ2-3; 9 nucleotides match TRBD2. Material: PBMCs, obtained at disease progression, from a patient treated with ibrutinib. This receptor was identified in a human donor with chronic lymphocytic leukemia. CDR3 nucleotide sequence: TGTGCCAGCAGGGGGGCGGGAGGGTCCAAGGATACGCAGTATTTT. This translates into CASRGAGGSKDTQYF.